This T cell receptor (beta chain) stems from a study of Graves' ophthalmopathy and Graves' hyperthyroidism. The overall study: Untreated patients at initial diagnosis provided peripheral blood.

TCR beta CDR3 regions were amplified from RNA transcripts. Second-round multiplex PCR followed a first-round RT-PCR using HTBI primers. MiXCR, run by TCRdb on the multiplex PCR reads, gives a single entry per CDR3 protein. The sample lists roughly 300,000 distinct CDR3 sequences; 17% were seen once. Many counts were recorded for this clonotype. Germline CDR1 reads SGHAT; CDR2 reads FQNNGV. V gave up 4 bases and J gave up 0 bases, with 13 bases separating them. CDR3 length: 16 amino acids. Sequencing input: peripheral blood. The TCR sequence derives from an adult man with Graves' ophthalmopathy. V usage is TRBV11-2 and J usage is TRBJ1-3; the D gene is possibly TRBD1 (5 bases). CDR3: CASSWGQVGSGNTIYF. In DNA, the CDR3 is TGTGCCAGCAGCTGGGGCCAGGTCGGCTCTGGAAACACCATATATTTT.